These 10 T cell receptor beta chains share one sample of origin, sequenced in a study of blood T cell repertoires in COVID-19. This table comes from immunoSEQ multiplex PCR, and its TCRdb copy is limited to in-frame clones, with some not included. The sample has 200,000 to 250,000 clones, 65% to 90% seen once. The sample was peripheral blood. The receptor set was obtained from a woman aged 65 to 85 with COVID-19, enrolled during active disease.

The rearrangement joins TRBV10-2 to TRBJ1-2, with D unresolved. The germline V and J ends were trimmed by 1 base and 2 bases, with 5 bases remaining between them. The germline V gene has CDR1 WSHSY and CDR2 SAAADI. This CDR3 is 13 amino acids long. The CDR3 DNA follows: TGCGCCAGCAGTGAGTGGCGGAACTATGGCTACACCTTC. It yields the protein CASSEWRNYGYTF.

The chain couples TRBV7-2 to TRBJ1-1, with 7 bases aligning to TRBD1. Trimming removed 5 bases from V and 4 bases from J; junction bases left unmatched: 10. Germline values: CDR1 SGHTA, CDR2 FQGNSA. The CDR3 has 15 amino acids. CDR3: CASSGTGADGTEAFF. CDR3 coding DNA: TGTGCCAGCAGCGGAACAGGGGCGGATGGCACTGAAGCTTTCTTT.

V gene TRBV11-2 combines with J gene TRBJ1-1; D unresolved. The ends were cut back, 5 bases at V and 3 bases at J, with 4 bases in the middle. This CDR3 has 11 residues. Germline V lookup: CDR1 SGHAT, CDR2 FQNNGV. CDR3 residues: CASSPYTEAFF. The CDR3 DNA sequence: TGTGCCAGCAGCCCCTACACTGAAGCTTTCTTT. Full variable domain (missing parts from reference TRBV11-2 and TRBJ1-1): EAGVAQSPRYKIIEKRQSVAFWCNPISGHATLYWYQQILGQGPKLLIQFQNNGVVDDSQLPKDRFSAERLKGVDSTLKIQPAKLEDSAVYLCASSPYTEAFFGQGTRLTVV.

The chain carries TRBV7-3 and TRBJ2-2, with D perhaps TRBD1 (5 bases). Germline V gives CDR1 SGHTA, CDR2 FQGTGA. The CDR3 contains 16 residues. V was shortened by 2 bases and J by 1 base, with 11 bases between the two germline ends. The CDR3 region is CASSLVSQGNTGELFF. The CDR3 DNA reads TGTGCCAGCAGCTTAGTCTCGCAGGGGAACACCGGGGAGCTGTTTTTT.

The CDR3 is CASSLGPGLANEQYF. The CDR3 DNA reads as TGTGCCAGCAGCTTAGGCCCCGGACTAGCGAACGAGCAGTACTTC. This chain links TRBV7-3 with TRBJ2-7; 9 nucleotides align to TRBD2. The germline gives CDR1 SGHTA, CDR2 FQGTGA. The CDR3 length is 15 residues. The V segment lost 2 bases and the J segment 5 bases; nucleotides outside the gene matches: 7.

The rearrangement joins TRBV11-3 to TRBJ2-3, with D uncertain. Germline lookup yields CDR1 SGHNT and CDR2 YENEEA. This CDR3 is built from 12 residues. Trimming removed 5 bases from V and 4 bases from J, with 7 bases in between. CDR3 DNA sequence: TGTGCCAGCAGCCTGGCGGCAGATACGCAGTATTTT. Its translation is CASSLAADTQYF.

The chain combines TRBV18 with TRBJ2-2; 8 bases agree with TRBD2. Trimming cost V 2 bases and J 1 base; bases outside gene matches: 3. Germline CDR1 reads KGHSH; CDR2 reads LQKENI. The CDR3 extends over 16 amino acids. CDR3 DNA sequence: TGTGCCAGCTCACCAGTACTAGCGGTGAACACCGGGGAGCTGTTTTTT. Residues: CASSPVLAVNTGELFF.

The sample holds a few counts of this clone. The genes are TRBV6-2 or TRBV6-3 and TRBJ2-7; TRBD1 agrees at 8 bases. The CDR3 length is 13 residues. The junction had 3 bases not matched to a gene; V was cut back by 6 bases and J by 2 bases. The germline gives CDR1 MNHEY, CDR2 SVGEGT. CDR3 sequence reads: CASSSDRAYEQYF. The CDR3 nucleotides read TGTGCCAGCAGCTCGGACAGGGCCTACGAGCAGTACTTC.

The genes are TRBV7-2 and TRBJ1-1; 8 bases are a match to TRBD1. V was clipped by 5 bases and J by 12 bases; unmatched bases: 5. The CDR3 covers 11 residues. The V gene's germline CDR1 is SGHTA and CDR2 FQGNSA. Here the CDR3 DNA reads TGTGCCAGCAGCCCGGACAGGGTCCCTTTCTTT. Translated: CASSPDRVPFF.

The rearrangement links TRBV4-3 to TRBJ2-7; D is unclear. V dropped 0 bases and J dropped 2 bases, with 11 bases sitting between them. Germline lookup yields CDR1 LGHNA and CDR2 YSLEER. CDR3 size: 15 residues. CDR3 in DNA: TGCGCCAGCAGCCAAGATTTAACCTCTACCTACGAGCAGTACTTC. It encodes CASSQDLTSTYEQYF.